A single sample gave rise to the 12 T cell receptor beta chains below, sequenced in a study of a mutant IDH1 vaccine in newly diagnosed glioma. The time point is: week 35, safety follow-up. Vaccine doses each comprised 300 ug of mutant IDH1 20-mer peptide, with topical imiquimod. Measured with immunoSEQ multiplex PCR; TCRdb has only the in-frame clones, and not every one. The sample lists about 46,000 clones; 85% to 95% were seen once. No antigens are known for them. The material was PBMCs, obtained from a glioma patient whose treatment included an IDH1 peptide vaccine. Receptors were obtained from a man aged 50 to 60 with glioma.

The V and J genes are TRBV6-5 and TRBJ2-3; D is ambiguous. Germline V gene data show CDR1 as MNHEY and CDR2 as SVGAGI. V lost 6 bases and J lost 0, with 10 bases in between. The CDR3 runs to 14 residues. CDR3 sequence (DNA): TGTGCCAGCAGAGCCAGAAAAAGCACAGATACGCAGTATTTT. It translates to CASRARKSTDTQYF.

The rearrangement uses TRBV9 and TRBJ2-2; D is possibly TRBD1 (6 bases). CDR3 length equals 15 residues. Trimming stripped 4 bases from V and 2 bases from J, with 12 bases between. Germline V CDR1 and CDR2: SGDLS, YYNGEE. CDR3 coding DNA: TGTGCCAGCAGCCAACAGGACAGAAACACCGGGGAGCTGTTTTTT. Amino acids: CASSQQDRNTGELFF.

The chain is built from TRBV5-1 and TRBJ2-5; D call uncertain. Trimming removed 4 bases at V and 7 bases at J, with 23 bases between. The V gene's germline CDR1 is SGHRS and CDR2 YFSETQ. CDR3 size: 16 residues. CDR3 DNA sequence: TGCGCCAGCAGCCCCGTCGGAACACAGAGTTTAAGGACCCAGTACTTC. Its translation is CASSPVGTQSLRTQYF.

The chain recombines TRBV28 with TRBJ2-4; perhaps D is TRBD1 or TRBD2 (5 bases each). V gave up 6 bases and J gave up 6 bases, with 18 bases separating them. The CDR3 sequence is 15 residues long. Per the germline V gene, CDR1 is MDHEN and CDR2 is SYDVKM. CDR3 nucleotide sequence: TGTGCCAGCAGCTCGCCCTCGATGGGACGAAACATTCAGTACTTC. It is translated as CASSSPSMGRNIQYF.

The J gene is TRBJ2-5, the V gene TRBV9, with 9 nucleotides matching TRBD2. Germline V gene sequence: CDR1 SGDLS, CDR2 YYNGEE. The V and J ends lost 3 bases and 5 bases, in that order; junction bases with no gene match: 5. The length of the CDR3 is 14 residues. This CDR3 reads CASSGGGAGETQYF. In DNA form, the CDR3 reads TGTGCCAGCAGCGGCGGGGGGGCCGGGGAGACCCAGTACTTC.

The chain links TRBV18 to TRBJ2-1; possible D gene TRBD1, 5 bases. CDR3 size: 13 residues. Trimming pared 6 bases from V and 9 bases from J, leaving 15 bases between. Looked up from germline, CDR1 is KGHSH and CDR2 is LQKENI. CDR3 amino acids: CASSLQGSAEQFF. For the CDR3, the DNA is TGTGCCAGCTCGCTGCAGGGTTCCGCTGAGCAGTTCTTC.

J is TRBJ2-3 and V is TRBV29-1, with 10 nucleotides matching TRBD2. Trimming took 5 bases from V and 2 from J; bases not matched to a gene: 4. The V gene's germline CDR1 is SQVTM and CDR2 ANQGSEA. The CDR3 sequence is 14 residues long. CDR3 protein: CSVSGRANTDTQYF. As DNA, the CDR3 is TGCAGCGTTAGCGGGAGGGCTAACACAGATACGCAGTATTTT.

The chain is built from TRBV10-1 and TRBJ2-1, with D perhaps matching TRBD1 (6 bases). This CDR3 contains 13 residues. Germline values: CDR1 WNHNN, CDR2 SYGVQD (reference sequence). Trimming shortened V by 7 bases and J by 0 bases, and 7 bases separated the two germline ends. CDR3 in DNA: TGCGCCAGCACGGACAGCTCCTACAATGAGCAGTTCTTC. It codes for CASTDSSYNEQFF.

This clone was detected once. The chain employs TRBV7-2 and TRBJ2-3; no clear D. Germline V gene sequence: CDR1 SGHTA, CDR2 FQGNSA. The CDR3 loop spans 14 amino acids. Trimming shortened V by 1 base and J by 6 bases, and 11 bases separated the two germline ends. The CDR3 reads CASSLVSAADTQYF. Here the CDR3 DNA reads TGTGCCAGCAGCTTAGTAAGTGCGGCGGATACGCAGTATTTT. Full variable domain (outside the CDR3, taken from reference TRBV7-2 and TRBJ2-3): GAGVSQSPSNKVTEKGKDVELRCDPISGHTALYWYRQSLGQGLEFLIYFQGNSAPDKSGLPSDRFSAERTGGSVSTLTIQRTQQEDSAVYLCASSLVSAADTQYFGPGTRLTVL.

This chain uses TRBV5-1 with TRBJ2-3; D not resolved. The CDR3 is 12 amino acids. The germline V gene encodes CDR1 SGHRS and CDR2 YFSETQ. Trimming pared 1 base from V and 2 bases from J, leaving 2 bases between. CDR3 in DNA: TGCGCCAGCAGCTTGTACACAGATACGCAGTATTTT. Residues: CASSLYTDTQYF. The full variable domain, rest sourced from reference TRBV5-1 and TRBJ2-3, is KAGVTQTPRYLIKTRGQQVTLSCSPISGHRSVSWYQQTPGQGLQFLFEYFSETQRNKGNFPGRFSGRQFSNSRSEMNVSTLELGDSALYLCASSLYTDTQYFGPGTRLTVL.

DNA for the CDR3: TGTGCTTGCGAAGGGCAGGGGAATGAAAAACTGTTTTTT. As protein: CACEGQGNEKLFF. V gene TRBV6-1 combines with J gene TRBJ1-4; D perhaps matches TRBD1 (6 bases). This CDR3 spans 13 amino acids. Germline-derived CDR1 and CDR2 are MNHNS and SASEGT.

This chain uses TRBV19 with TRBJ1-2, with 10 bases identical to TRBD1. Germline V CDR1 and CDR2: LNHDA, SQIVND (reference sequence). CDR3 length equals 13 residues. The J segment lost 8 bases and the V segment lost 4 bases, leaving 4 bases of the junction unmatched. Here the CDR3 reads CASSKGQGLGYTF. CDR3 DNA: TGTGCCAGTAGTAAGGGACAGGGGCTCGGCTACACCTTC.